This is a list of T cell receptor beta chains from one sample in a study of blood T cell repertoires in COVID-19. Sequenced by immunoSEQ multiplex PCR; TCRdb stores in-frame clones only, minus some. The top ten clones hold 5.5% to 7% of a sample with fewer than 150,000 clones, approximately 80% of them seen once. Material for sequencing was peripheral blood. The receptor source for this set is a human donor in a cohort sampled during active COVID-19. CDR3s include the opening cysteine and the closing phenylalanine or tryptophan. A D gene is named only where the DNA matches it firmly. The size entry is marked missing in some rows and otherwise reads once, few, many or a size class.

abundance: once
d_gene: NA
j_gene: TRBJ2-3
v_gene: TRBV7-9
CDR3nt: TGTGCCAGCAACCCAAGCCCCACAGATACGCAGTATTTT
CDR3aa: CASNPSPTDTQYF

abundance: few
d_gene: TRBD1
j_gene: TRBJ1-2
v_gene: TRBV7-9
CDR3nt: TGTGCCAGCAGCCTCGACAGGGGTGGCTACACCTTC
CDR3aa: CASSLDRGGYTF

abundance: NA
d_gene: NA
j_gene: TRBJ2-7
v_gene: TRBV12-3/TRBV12-4
CDR3nt: TGTGCCAGCAGTTTACAAGGGACTGGGGAGCAGTACTTC
CDR3aa: CASSLQGTGEQYF

abundance: NA
d_gene: TRBD1
j_gene: TRBJ1-2
v_gene: TRBV15
CDR3nt: TGTGCCACCAGCAGGGGGACAGGCAACTATGGCTACACCTTC
CDR3aa: CATSRGTGNYGYTF

abundance: NA
d_gene: NA
j_gene: TRBJ1-2
v_gene: TRBV9
CDR3nt: TGTGCCAGCAGCGTACAGGGAGGGTCTGGCTACACCTTC
CDR3aa: CASSVQGGSGYTF

abundance: NA
d_gene: NA
j_gene: TRBJ1-6
v_gene: TRBV18
CDR3nt: TGTGCCAGCTCGCAGGGGCCAAGCTCCTATAATTCACCCCTCCACTTT
CDR3aa: CASSQGPSSYNSPLHF

abundance: NA
d_gene: TRBD1
j_gene: TRBJ1-2
v_gene: TRBV5-1
CDR3nt: TGCGCCAGCAGCTTGCAGGGGGCGGGAGGCTACACCTTC
CDR3aa: CASSLQGAGGYTF

abundance: NA
d_gene: NA
j_gene: TRBJ2-3
v_gene: TRBV30
CDR3nt: TGTGCCTGGAGTGCTGGGGCCTCAACCACAGATACGCAGTATTTT
CDR3aa: CAWSAGASTTDTQYF

abundance: NA
d_gene: TRBD2
j_gene: TRBJ2-5
v_gene: TRBV11-2
CDR3nt: TGTGCCAGCAGCTTACGTGGGACCGGGGGGGAGACCCAGTACTTC
CDR3aa: CASSLRGTGGETQYF

abundance: NA
d_gene: NA
j_gene: TRBJ2-2
v_gene: TRBV11-3
CDR3nt: TGTGCCAGCAGCTTGGGGGCCTGGGGCACCGGGGAGCTGTTTTTT
CDR3aa: CASSLGAWGTGELFF

abundance: once
d_gene: NA
j_gene: TRBJ2-1
v_gene: TRBV5-1
CDR3nt: TGCGCCAGCAGCCGGGGGACCGAGGAGTCTCAGTTCTTC
CDR3aa: CASSRGTEESQFF

abundance: NA
d_gene: TRBD2
j_gene: TRBJ2-3
v_gene: TRBV7-9
CDR3nt: TGTGCCAGCATCGGGACTAGCGGGGGGCCTTCCACAGATACGCAGTATTTT
CDR3aa: CASIGTSGGPSTDTQYF

abundance: few
d_gene: TRBD2
j_gene: TRBJ2-2
v_gene: TRBV5-5
CDR3nt: TGTGCCAGCCGTTGGGGACTAGTCACCGGGGAGCTGTTTTTT
CDR3aa: CASRWGLVTGELFF

abundance: NA
d_gene: NA
j_gene: TRBJ1-2
v_gene: TRBV5-1
CDR3nt: TGCGCCAGCAGCTTGGGGGAGGATGGCTACACCTTC
CDR3aa: CASSLGEDGYTF

abundance: NA
d_gene: NA
j_gene: TRBJ1-3
v_gene: TRBV9
CDR3nt: TGTGCCAGCACCCAGGCGGGGAACGGAAACACCATATATTTT
CDR3aa: CASTQAGNGNTIYF

abundance: NA
d_gene: TRBD2
j_gene: TRBJ2-7
v_gene: TRBV2
CDR3nt: TGTGCCAGCAGTGAAAGGGAGGGTACCTACGAGCAGTACTTC
CDR3aa: CASSEREGTYEQYF

abundance: NA
d_gene: TRBD1
j_gene: TRBJ2-1
v_gene: TRBV7-9
CDR3nt: TGTGCCAGCAGCTTAGCTGGACAGGGGTTGTATGAGCAGTTCTTC
CDR3aa: CASSLAGQGLYEQFF

abundance: NA
d_gene: NA
j_gene: TRBJ1-2
v_gene: TRBV18
CDR3nt: TGTGCCAGCTCACCGATCGGGGATGGCTACACCTTC
CDR3aa: CASSPIGDGYTF

abundance: NA
d_gene: NA
j_gene: TRBJ1-3
v_gene: TRBV3-1/TRBV3-2
CDR3nt: TGTGCCAGCAGGGGGCTTGGAAACACCATATATTTT
CDR3aa: CASRGLGNTIYF